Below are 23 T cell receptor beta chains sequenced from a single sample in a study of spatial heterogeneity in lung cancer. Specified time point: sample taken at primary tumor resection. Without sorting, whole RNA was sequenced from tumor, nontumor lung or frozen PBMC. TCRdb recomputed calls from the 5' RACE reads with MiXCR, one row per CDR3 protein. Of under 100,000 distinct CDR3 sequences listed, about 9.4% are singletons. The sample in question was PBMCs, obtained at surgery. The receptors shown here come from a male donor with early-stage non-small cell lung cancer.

CDR3 loop: CAIREDRAYEQYF. Here the CDR3 DNA reads TGTGCCATCAGGGAGGACAGGGCCTACGAGCAGTACTTC. The chain joins TRBV10-3 to TRBJ2-7, with 8 bases identical to TRBD1. V lost 6 bases to trimming and J lost 2 bases; unmatched junction nucleotides: 3. CDR1 ENHRY and CDR2 SYGVKD come from the germline V gene. This CDR3 region has 13 residues.

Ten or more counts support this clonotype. DNA for the CDR3: TGCAGTGCTAGCCTTGGGCAGCCCCAGCATTTT. Protein: CSASLGQPQHF. This sequence joins TRBV20-1 and TRBJ1-5; no clear D gene. V dropped 3 bases and J dropped 7 bases, with 7 bases sitting between them. The CDR3 extends over 11 amino acids. Germline loops: CDR1 DFQATT, CDR2 SNEGSKA (reference sequence).

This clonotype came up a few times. The CDR3 coding sequence is TGTGCCAGCAGCCGGGAGACAGGGCTCAATGAGCAGTTCTTC. Encoded protein: CASSRETGLNEQFF. V gene TRBV5-5 combines with J gene TRBJ2-1; a possible D gene is TRBD1 (7 bases). From germline, CDR1 is SGHKS and CDR2 YYEKEE (reference sequence). The V gene lost 4 bases and the J gene lost 6 bases, with 14 bases spanning the gap. The CDR3 is 14 amino acids.

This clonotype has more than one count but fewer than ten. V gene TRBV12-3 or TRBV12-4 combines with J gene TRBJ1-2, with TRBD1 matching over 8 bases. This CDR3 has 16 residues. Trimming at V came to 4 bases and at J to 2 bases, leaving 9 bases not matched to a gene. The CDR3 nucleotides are TGTGCCAGCAGTTCGATCCCCGGGACAGGAAACTATGGCTACACCTTC. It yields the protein CASSSIPGTGNYGYTF.

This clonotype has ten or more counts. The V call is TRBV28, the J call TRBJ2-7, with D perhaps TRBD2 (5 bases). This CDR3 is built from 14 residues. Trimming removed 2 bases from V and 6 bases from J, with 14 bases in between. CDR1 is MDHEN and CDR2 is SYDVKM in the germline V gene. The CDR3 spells CASSLAADPLEQYF. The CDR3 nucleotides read TGTGCCAGCAGTTTAGCAGCGGACCCTCTCGAGCAGTACTTC.

The CDR3 region has the DNA TGTGCCAGCCCCAACGGGGGGGCGAGTAGTTCACCCCTCCACTTT. Protein sequence: CASPNGGASSSPLHF. The chain joins TRBV21-1 to TRBJ1-6; TRBD1 reflects the table's D call only, with no check against the DNA. TRBV21-1 is deemed a pseudogene. This CDR3 has 15 residues.

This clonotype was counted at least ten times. The CDR3 loop is CASSSRTGGATEAFF. The CDR3, as DNA: TGCGCCAGCAGCTCCAGGACAGGGGGGGCCACTGAAGCTTTCTTT. V gene TRBV5-1 combines with J gene TRBJ1-1, with 10 bases lining up with TRBD1. Trimming at V came to 3 bases and at J to 4 bases, leaving 6 bases not matched to a gene. Germline values: CDR1 SGHRS, CDR2 YFSETQ. The CDR3 loop spans 15 amino acids. The entire variable domain, with the rest obtained from reference TRBV5-1 and TRBJ1-1, is as follows: KAGVTQTPRYLIKTRGQQVTLSCSPISGHRSVSWYQQTPGQGLQFLFEYFSETQRNKGNFPGRFSGRQFSNSRSEMNVSTLELGDSALYLCASSSRTGGATEAFFGQGTRLTVV.

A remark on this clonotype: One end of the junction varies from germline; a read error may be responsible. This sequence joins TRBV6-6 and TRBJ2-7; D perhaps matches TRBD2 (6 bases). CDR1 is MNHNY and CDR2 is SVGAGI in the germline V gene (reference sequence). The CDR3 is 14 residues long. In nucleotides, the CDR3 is TGTGCCAGCAGCCCCCCGGGGGTCTCCGACGAGCAGTACTTC. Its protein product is CASSPPGVSDEQYF.

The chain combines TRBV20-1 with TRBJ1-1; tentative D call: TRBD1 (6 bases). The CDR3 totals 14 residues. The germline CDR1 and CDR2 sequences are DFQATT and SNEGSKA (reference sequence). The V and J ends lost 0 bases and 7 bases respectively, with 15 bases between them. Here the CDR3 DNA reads TGCAGTGCTAGAGATCCGGGACAAGCCTTTGAAGCTTTCTTT. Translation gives CSARDPGQAFEAFF.

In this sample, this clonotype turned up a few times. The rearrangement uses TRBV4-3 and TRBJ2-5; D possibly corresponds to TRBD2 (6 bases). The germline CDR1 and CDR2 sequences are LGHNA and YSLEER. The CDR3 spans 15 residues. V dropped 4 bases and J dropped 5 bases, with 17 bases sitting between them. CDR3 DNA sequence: TGCGCCAGCAGCCGAATACTAGCCGGCGGGGAGACCCAGTACTTC. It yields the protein CASSRILAGGETQYF.

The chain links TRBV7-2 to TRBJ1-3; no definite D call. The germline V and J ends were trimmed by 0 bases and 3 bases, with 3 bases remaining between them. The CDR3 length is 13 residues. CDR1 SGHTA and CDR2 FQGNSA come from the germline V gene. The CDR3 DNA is TGTGCCAGCAGCTTAGCGTTTGGAAACACCATATATTTT. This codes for CASSLAFGNTIYF.

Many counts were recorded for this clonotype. This chain's CDR3 is CASSSRLAGTLGNEQFF. The DNA for the CDR3 is TGTGCCAGCAGTTCCCGACTAGCGGGGACCCTGGGAAATGAGCAGTTCTTC. This chain joins TRBV12-3 or TRBV12-4 and TRBJ2-1, with TRBD2 matching 11 bases. V lost 4 bases and J lost 7; bases outside the gene matches: 12. CDR3 length equals 17 residues.

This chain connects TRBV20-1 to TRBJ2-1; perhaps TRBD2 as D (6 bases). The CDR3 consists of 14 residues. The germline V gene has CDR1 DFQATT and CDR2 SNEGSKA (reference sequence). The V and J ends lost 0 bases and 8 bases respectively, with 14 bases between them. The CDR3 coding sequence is TGCAGTGCTAGAGATCTCCGGGAGTCTTATGAGCAGTTCTTC. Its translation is CSARDLRESYEQFF.

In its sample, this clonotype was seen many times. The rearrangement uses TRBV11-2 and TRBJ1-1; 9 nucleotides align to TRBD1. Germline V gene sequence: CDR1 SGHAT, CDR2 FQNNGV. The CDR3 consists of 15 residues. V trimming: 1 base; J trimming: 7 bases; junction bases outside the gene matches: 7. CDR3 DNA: TGTGCCAGCAGCTTAGCCGGACAGGGGACCGTTGAAGCTTTCTTT. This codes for CASSLAGQGTVEAFF.

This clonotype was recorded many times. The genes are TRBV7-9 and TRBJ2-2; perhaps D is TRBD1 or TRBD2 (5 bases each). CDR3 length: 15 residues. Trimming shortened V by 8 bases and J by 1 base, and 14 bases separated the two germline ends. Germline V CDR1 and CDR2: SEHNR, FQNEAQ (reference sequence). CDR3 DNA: TGTGCCAGCGGGGGTCCCTCCCTGAACACCGGGGAGCTGTTTTTT. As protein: CASGGPSLNTGELFF. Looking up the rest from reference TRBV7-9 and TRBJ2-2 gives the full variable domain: DTGVSQNPRHKITKRGQNVTFRCDPISEHNRLYWYRQTLGQGPEFLTYFQNEAQLEKSRLLSDRFSAERPKGSFSTLEIQRTEQGDSAMYLCASGGPSLNTGELFFGEGSRLTVL.

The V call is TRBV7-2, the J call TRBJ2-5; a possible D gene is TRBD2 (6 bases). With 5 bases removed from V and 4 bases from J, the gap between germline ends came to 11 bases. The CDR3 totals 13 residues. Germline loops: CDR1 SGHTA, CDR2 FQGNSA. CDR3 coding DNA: TGTGCCAGCAGCACCCAGCGGGCAGAGACCCAGTACTTC. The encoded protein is CASSTQRAETQYF.

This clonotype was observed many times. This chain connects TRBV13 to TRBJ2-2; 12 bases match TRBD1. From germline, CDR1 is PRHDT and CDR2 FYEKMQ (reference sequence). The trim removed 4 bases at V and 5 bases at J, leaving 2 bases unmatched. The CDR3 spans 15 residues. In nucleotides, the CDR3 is TGTGCCAGCAGCTCGGGACAGGGGGCGACCGGGGAGCTGTTTTTT. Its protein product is CASSSGQGATGELFF. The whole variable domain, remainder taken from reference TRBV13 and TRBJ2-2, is AAGVIQSPRHLIKEKRETATLKCYPIPRHDTVYWYQQGPGQDPQFLISFYEKMQSDKGSIPDRFSAQQFSDYHSELNMSSLELGDSALYFCASSSGQGATGELFFGEGSRLTVL.

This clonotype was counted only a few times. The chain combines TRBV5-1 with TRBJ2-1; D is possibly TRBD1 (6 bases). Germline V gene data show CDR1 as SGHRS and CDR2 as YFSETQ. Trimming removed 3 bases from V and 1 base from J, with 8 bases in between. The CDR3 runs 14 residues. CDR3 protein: CASSSGQSYNEQFF. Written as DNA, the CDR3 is TGCGCCAGCAGCTCGGGACAATCCTACAATGAGCAGTTCTTC.

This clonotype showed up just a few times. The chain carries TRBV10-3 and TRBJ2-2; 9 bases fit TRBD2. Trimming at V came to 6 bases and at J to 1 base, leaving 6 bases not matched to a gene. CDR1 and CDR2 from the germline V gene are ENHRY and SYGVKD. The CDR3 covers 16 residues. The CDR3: CAIRKSGGLNTGELFF. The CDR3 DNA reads TGTGCCATCAGGAAAAGCGGGGGGCTGAACACCGGGGAGCTGTTTTTT.

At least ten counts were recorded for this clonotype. CDR3 region: CASSRAKNTEAFF. The CDR3 DNA sequence: TGTGCCAGCAGCCGGGCCAAAAACACTGAAGCTTTCTTT. The genes are TRBV4-2 and TRBJ1-1; D is ambiguous. V was cut by 4 bases and J by 2 bases, with 8 bases left in between. This CDR3 is 13 amino acids long. CDR1 is LGHNA, CDR2 YNFKEQ, per germline.

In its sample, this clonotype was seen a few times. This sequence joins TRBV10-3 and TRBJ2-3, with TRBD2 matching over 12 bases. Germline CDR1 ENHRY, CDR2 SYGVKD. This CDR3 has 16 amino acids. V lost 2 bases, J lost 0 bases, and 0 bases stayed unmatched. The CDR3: CAISEGLAGSTDTQYF. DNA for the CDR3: TGTGCCATCAGTGAGGGACTAGCGGGGAGCACAGATACGCAGTATTTT.

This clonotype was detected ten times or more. CDR3 bases: TGTGCCAGCAGCGTAGCGGGGGGGATTAATGAGCAGTTCTTC. It translates to CASSVAGGINEQFF. The V call is TRBV9, the J call TRBJ2-1, with TRBD2 matching 8 bases. CDR3 size: 14 residues. Trimming took 0 bases from V and 7 from J; bases not matched to a gene: 3. CDR1 is SGDLS and CDR2 is YYNGEE in the germline V gene.

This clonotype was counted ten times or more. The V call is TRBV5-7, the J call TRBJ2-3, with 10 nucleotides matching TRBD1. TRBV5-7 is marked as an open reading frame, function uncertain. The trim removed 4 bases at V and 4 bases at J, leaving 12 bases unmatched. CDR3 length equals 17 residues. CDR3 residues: CASSGVGTGVVADTQYF. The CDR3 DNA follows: TGTGCCAGCAGCGGGGTAGGGACAGGGGTCGTGGCAGATACGCAGTATTTT.